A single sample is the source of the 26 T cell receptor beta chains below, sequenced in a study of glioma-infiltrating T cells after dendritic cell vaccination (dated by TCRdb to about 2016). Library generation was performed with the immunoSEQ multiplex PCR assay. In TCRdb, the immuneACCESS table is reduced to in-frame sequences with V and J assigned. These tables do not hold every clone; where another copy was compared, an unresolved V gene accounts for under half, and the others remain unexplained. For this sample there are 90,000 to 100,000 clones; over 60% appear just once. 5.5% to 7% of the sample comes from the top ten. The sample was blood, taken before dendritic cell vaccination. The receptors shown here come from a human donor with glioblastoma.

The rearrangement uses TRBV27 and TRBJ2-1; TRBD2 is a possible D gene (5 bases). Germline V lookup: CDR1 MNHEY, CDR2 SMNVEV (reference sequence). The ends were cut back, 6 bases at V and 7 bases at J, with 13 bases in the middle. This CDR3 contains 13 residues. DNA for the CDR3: TGTGCCAGCAGCCTGACCGGGGTGAATGAGCAGTTCTTC. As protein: CASSLTGVNEQFF.

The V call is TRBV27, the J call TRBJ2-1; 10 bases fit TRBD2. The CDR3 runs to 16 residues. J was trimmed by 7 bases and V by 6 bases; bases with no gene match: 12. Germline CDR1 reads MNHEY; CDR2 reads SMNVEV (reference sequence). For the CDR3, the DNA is TGTGCCAGCAGCAAGCTAGCGGGGGCCGCGCCTAATGAGCAGTTCTTC. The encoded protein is CASSKLAGAAPNEQFF.

The CDR3 DNA sequence: TGTGCCAGCAGCTTAGATACAGTCTATGGCTACACCTTC. Amino acid sequence: CASSLDTVYGYTF. The chain uses TRBV11-2 and TRBJ1-2, with D unclear. Germline V gene lookup returns CDR1 SGHAT and CDR2 FQNNGV. The CDR3 extends over 13 amino acids. Trimming pared 0 bases from V and 4 bases from J, leaving 6 bases between.

In DNA, the CDR3 is TGCAGCGTTGAAGACAGAGCGGGGACTGAAGCTTTCTTT. Its protein product is CSVEDRAGTEAFF. The gene calls are TRBV29-1 and TRBJ1-1; no clear D. The CDR3 covers 13 residues. Germline CDR1 is SQVTM and CDR2 is ANQGSEA. The ends were cut back, 0 bases at V and 5 bases at J, with 10 bases in the middle.

The CDR3 is CASSPGVPNQPQHF. Here the CDR3 DNA reads TGTGCCAGCTCACCGGGAGTGCCAAATCAGCCCCAGCATTTT. V gene TRBV18 combines with J gene TRBJ1-5; no reliable D call. The germline CDR1 and CDR2 sequences are KGHSH and LQKENI. The CDR3 contains 14 residues. V shed 3 bases and J shed 4 bases, with 10 bases lying between them.

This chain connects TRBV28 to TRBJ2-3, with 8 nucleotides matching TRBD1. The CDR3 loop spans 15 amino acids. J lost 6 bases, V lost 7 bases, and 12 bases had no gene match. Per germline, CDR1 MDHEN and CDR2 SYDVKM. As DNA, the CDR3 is TGTGCCAGCACTATCCCGGACAGGGCGTCCGATACGCAGTATTTT. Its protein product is CASTIPDRASDTQYF. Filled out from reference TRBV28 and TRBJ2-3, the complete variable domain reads DVKVTQSSRYLVKRTGEKVFLECVQDMDHENMFWYRQDPGLGLRLIYFSYDVKMKEKGDIPEGYSVSREKKERFSLILESASTNQTSMYLCASTIPDRASDTQYFGPGTRLTVL.

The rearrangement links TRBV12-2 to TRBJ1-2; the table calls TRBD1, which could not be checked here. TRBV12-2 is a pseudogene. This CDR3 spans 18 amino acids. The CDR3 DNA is TGTGCAAGTCGCTTATTGGGTGGGCCTGACAACAGGGGCTATGGCTACACCTTC. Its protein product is CASRLLGGPDNRGYGYTF.

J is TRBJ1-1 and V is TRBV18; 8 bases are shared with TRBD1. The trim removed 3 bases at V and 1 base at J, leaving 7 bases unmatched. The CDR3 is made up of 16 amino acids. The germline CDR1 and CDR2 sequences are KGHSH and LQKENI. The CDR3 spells CASSPLQGASNTEAFF. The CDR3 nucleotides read TGTGCCAGCTCACCTCTGCAGGGGGCGTCGAACACTGAAGCTTTCTTT.

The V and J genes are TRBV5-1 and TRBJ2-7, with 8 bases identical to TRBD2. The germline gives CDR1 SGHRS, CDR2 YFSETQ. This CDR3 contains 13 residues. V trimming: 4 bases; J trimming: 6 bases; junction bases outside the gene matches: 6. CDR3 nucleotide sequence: TGCGCCAGCAGCACCGGGAGGGCCCGCGAGCAGTACTTC. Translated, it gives CASSTGRAREQYF.

The CDR3 protein is CASSPRLAGGYNEQFF. Written as DNA, the CDR3 is TGTGCCAGCAGCCCACGACTAGCGGGGGGTTACAATGAGCAGTTCTTC. This chain links TRBV11-2 with TRBJ2-1; TRBD2 agrees at 13 bases. The CDR3 covers 16 residues. Germline loops: CDR1 SGHAT, CDR2 FQNNGV. V shed 5 bases and J 4 bases; nucleotides not matched to a gene: 5. Supplemented by reference TRBV11-2 and TRBJ2-1, the full variable domain reads EAGVAQSPRYKIIEKRQSVAFWCNPISGHATLYWYQQILGQGPKLLIQFQNNGVVDDSQLPKDRFSAERLKGVDSTLKIQPAKLEDSAVYLCASSPRLAGGYNEQFFGPGTRLTVL.

CDR3 loop: CASSSAGETKNIQYF. The CDR3 region has the DNA TGTGCCAGCAGTTCGGCAGGGGAAACCAAAAACATTCAGTACTTC. V and J are TRBV27 and TRBJ2-4; D possibly corresponds to TRBD1 (6 bases). Germline V gene lookup returns CDR1 MNHEY and CDR2 SMNVEV (reference sequence). Trimming removed 4 bases from V and 2 bases from J, with 12 bases in between. The CDR3 covers 15 residues.

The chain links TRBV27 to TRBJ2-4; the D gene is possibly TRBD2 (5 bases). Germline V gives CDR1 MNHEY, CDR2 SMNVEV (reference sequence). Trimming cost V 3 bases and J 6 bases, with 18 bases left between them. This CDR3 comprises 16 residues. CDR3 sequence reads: CASSFSILGERNIQYF. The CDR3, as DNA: TGTGCCAGCAGTTTCTCGATTTTGGGAGAGAGAAACATTCAGTACTTC.

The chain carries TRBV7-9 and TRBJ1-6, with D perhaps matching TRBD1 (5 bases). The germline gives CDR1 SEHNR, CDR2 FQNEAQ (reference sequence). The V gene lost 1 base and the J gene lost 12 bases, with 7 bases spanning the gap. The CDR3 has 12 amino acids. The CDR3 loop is CASSLDGGPLHF. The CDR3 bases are TGTGCCAGCAGCTTAGACGGGGGACCCCTCCACTTT.

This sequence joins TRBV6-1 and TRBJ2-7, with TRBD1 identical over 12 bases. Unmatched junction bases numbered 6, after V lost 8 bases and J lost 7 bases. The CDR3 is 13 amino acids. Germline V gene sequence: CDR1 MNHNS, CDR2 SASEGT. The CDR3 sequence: CASRDRGLREQYF. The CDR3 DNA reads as TGTGCCAGCCGGGACAGGGGGCTAAGGGAGCAGTACTTC.

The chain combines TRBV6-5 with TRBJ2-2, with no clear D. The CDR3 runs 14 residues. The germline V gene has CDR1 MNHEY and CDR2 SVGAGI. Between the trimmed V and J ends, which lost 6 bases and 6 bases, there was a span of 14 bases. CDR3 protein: CASSLRLEPGELFF. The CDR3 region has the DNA TGTGCCAGCAGCCTTCGATTGGAGCCCGGGGAGCTGTTTTTT.

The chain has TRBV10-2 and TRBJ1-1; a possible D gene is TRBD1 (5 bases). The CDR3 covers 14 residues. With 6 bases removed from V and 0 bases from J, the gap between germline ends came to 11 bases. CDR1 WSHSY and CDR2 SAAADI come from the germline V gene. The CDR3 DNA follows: TGCGCCAGCAGGGACACACTATTGAACACTGAAGCTTTCTTT. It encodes CASRDTLLNTEAFF.

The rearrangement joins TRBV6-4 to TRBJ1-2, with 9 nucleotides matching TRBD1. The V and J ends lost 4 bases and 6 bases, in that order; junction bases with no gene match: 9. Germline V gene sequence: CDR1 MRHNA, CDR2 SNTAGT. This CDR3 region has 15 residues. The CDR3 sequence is CASSVTLGQGNGYTF. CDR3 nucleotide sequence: TGTGCCAGCAGTGTTACCTTGGGACAGGGTAATGGCTACACCTTC.

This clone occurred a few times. CDR3 DNA: TGTGCCAGCAGCGCCCTGAGGGCCGCGGGATCCTACAATGAGCAGTTCTTC. As protein: CASSALRAAGSYNEQFF. The chain joins TRBV27 to TRBJ2-1; weak D call: TRBD2 (6 bases). Germline V gene sequence: CDR1 MNHEY, CDR2 SMNVEV (reference sequence). This CDR3 has 17 amino acids. Trimming shortened V by 6 bases and J by 1 base, and 19 bases separated the two germline ends.

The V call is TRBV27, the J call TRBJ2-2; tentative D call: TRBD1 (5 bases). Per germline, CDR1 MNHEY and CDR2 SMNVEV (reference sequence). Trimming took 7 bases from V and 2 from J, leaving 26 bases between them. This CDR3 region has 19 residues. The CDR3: CASNQRGRDSLSNTGELFF. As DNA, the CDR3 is TGTGCCAGCAATCAAAGGGGTAGGGATTCCCTCTCAAACACCGGGGAGCTGTTTTTT.

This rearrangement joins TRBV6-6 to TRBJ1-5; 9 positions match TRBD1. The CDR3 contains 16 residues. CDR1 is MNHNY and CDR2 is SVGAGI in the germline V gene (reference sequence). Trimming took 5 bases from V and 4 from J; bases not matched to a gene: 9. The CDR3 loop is CASSPERTGVNQPQHF. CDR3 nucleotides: TGTGCCAGCAGTCCCGAAAGGACAGGGGTTAATCAGCCCCAGCATTTT.

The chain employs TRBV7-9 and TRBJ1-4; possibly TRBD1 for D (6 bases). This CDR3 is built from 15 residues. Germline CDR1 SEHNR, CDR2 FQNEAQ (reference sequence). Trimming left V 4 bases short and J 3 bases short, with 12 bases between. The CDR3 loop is CASSSTGGPNEKLFF. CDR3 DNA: TGTGCCAGCAGCTCGACTGGGGGCCCTAATGAAAAACTGTTTTTT.

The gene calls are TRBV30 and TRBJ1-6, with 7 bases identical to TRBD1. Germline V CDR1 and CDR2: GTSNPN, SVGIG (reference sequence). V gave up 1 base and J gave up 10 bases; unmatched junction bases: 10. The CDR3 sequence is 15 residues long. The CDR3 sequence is CAWSEGAKGGSPLHF. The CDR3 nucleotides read TGTGCCTGGAGTGAGGGGGCGAAGGGAGGATCACCCCTCCACTTT.

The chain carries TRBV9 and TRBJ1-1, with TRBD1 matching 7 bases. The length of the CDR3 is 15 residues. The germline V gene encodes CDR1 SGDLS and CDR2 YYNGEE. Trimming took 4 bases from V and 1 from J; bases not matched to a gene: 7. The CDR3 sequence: CASSPRQGGNTEAFF. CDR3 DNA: TGTGCCAGCAGCCCTAGACAGGGAGGGAACACTGAAGCTTTCTTT.

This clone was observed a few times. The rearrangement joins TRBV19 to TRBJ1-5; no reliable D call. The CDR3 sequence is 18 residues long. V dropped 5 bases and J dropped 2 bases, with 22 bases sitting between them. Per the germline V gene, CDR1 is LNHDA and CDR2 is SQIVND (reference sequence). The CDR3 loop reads CASSPLQPGESGNQPQHF. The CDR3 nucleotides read TGTGCCAGTAGTCCACTCCAACCAGGCGAAAGTGGCAATCAGCCCCAGCATTTT.

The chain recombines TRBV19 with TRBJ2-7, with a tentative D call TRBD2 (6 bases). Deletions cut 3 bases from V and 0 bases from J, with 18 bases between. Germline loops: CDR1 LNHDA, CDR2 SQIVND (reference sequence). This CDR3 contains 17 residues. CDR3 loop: CASSISGGMDSSYEQYF. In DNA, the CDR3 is TGTGCCAGTAGTATCTCTGGGGGGATGGATAGCTCCTACGAGCAGTACTTC. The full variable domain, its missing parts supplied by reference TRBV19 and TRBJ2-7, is DGGITQSPKYLFRKEGQNVTLSCEQNLNHDAMYWYRQDPGQGLRLIYYSQIVNDFQKGDIAEGYSVSREKKESFPLTVTSAQKNPTAFYLCASSISGGMDSSYEQYFGPGTRLTVT.

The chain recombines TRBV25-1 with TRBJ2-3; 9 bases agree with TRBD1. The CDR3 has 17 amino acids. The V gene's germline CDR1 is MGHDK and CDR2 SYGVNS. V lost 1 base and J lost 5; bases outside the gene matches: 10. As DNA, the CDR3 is TGTGCCAGCAGTGAATCTGTCGCGACAGGGGGTAAAGATACGCAGTATTTT. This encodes CASSESVATGGKDTQYF.